Given below is one T cell receptor beta chain in context. The source of the sample is a study of spatial heterogeneity in lung cancer. As to time point: sample taken at primary tumor resection. Unsorted whole RNA of tumor, nontumor lung or frozen PBMC was sequenced. CDR3 length equals 13 residues. Trimming cost V 6 bases and J 7 bases; bases outside gene matches: 8. All TCR cDNA molecules were individually tagged with a unique molecular identifier. A single record per CDR3 protein comes from TCRdb applying MiXCR to the 5' RACE reads. The sample shows 9,500 to 11,000 distinct CDR3 sequences, around 24% of them seen only once.

The material was PBMCs, obtained at surgery. V gene TRBV12-3 or TRBV12-4 combines with J gene TRBJ1-1; 7 bases align to TRBD1. The origin of this receptor is a female donor with early-stage non-small cell lung cancer. Here the CDR3 reads CASSPTGVSEAFF. In DNA, the CDR3 is TGTGCCAGCAGCCCTACAGGGGTTAGTGAAGCTTTCTTT.